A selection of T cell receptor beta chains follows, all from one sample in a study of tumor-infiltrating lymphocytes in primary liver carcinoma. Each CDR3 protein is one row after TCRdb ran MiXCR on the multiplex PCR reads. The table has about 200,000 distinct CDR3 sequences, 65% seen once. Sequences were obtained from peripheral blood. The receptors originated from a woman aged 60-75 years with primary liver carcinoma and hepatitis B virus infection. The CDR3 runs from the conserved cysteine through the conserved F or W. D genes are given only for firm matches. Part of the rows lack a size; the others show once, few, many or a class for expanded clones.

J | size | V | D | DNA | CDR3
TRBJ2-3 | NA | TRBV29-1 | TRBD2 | TGCAGTGTTCACTCGGGGGGGACTAACATCTATACGCAGTATTTT | CSVHSGGTNIYTQYF
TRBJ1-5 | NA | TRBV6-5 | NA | TGTGCCAGTTCTCAAATTGGGCAGCAGCCCCAGCATTTT | CASSQIGQQPQHF
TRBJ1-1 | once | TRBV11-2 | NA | TGTGCCAGCAGCTTATTCACGTACGGTAGGGCCACTGAAGTTTTCTTT | CASSLFTYGRATEVFF
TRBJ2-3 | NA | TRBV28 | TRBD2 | TGTGCCAGCAGTTTACCCGGGACTACCATCACAGATACGCAGTATTTT | CASSLPGTTITDTQYF
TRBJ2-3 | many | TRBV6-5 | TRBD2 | TGTGCCAGCAGTTACTTGGCTAGCGGGAGGACAGATACGCAGTATTTT | CASSYLASGRTDTQYF
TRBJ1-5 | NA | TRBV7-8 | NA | TGTGTCAGCAGCGCCCTATTGGGGCGAGTGAGCAATCAGCCCCAGCATTTT | CVSSALLGRVSNQPQHF
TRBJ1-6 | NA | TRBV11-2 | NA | TGTGCCAGCAGCGCTAGCCTGGGCGGTTCATCCCTCCACTTC | CASSASLGGSSLHF
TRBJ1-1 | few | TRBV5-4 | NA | TGTGCCAGCAGCTTGGAACCCAACACTGAAGCTTTCTTT | CASSLEPNTEAFF
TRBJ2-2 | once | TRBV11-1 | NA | TGTGTTAGCAGACCGAGCCTTGACACCGGGGAGCTGTCTTTT | CVSRPSLDTGELSF
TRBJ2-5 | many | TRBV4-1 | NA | TGCGCCAGCAGACCTGGGACTGGGGAGACCCAGTACTTC | CASRPGTGETQYF
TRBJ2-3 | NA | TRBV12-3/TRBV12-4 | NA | TGTGTCAGCAGTGCCGTATGGGGGACTTCGACAGGGCGTACAGATACGCAGTATTTT | CVSSAVWGTSTGRTDTQYF
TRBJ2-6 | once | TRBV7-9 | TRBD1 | TGTGCCAGCAGCCAAGGACAGGGGCGCTCTGGGGCCAACGTCCTGACTTTC | CASSQGQGRSGANVLTF
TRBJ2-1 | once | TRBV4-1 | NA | TGCGCCAGCAGCCAAGAGGGGGCGGGTGGGAGTAGGCACAATGAGCAGTTCTTC | CASSQEGAGGSRHNEQFF
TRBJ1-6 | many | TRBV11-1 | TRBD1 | TGTGCCAGCAGCTTACTTTCGGGACAGAATTCACCCCTCCACTTT | CASSLLSGQNSPLHF
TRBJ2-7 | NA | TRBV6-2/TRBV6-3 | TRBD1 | TGTTCCAGCAGTTACGGTACAGGGGGCAGGGACTACGAGCAGTACTTC | CSSSYGTGGRDYEQYF
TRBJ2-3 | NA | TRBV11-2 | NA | TGTGCCAGGAGCTTAGGACAAGGGACACTCTCCACAGATACGCAGTATTTT | CARSLGQGTLSTDTQYF
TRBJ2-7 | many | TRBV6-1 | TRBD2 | TGTGCCAGCAGAACTTTACTAGCGGGATCCTACGAGCAGTACTTC | CASRTLLAGSYEQYF
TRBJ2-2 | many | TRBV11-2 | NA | TGTGCCAGCACCGACGTAGCCGGGGAGCTGTTTTTT | CASTDVAGELFF
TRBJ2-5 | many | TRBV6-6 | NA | TGTGCCAGCAGATCTTGGACAGACCAGCTCGCACGTGGGGAGACCCAGTACTTC | CASRSWTDQLARGETQYF
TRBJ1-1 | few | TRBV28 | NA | TGTGCCAGCAGCGGACATCGGGAGGGGAACACTGAAGCTTTCTTT | CASSGHREGNTEAFF
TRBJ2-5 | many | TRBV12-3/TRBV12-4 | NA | TGTGCCAGCAGGGCGATGGGCTACCAAGAGACCCAGTACTTC | CASRAMGYQETQYF
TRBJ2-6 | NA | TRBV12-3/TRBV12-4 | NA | TGTGCCAGCAGTTTTGAGAACACTGGGGCCAAGGTCCTGACTTTC | CASSFENTGAKVLTF
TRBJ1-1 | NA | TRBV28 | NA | TGTGCCAGCGGACGGCTGAACATTGAAGCTTTCTTT | CASGRLNIEAFF
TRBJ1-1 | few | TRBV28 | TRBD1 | TGTGCCAGCAGATACGGACAGGGACTAAAGCCTTTCTTT | CASRYGQGLKPFF
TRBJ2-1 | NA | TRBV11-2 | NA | TGTGACAGCAGTACGACCCGGCTCAGTGAGCAGTTCTTC | CDSSTTRLSEQFF
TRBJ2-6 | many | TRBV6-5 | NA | TGTGCCAGCAGTTACAGGGGCTCTGGGGCCAACGTCCTGACTTTC | CASSYRGSGANVLTF
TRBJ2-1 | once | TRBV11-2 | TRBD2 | TGTACCAGCATATCGGGGACTAGCTCCTACAATGAGCAGTTCTTC | CTSISGTSSYNEQFF
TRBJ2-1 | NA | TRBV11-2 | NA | TGTGCCAGCCGTCGGATAGGGGCCAATGAGCACTTCTTC | CASRRIGANEHFF
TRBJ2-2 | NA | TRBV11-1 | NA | TGTGCCAGTAGCTTAACTCCAGCCTACACCGGGGAGCTGTTTTTT | CASSLTPAYTGELFF
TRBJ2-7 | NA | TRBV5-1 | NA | TGCACCAGCAGCTTGGGTGTTTCAGGGACCTACGAGCAGTACTTC | CTSSLGVSGTYEQYF
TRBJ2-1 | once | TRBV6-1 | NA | TGTGCCAGCAGGTGTTCACAGGACTATGAGCAGTTCTTC | CASRCSQDYEQFF
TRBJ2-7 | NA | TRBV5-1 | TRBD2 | TGCGCCGGCAGCCTGGGAACTAGCGGCCAAGCGTACGAGCAGTACTTC | CAGSLGTSGQAYEQYF
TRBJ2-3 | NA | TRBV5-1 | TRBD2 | TGCGCCAGCAGCTTGGTAGCGGGAGTTGGAGATACGCAGTATTTT | CASSLVAGVGDTQYF
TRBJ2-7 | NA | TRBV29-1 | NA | TGCGGCATTCAAGGGATGTGTGACGAGCAGTACTTC | CGIQGMCDEQYF
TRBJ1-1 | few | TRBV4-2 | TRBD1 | TGTGCCAGCAGCCAAGCTAAGGGACAGATGAACACTGAAGCTTTCTTT | CASSQAKGQMNTEAFF
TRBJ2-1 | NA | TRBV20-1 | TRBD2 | TGCAGTGCTAGATCAGGAGCGGGAGGACATAATGAGCAGTTCTTC | CSARSGAGGHNEQFF
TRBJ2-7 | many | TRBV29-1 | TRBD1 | TGCAGCGTTGATAGGTGGGACAGAGGCCACGAGCAGTACTTC | CSVDRWDRGHEQYF
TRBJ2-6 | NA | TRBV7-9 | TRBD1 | TGTGCCAGCAGCTTAGCCGGGACAGGGGGTTCCTCTGGGGCCAACGGCCTGACTTTC | CASSLAGTGGSSGANGLTF
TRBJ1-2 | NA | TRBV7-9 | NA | TGTGCCAGCAGCTCCGGAGTGGGTGGCTACACCTTC | CASSSGVGGYTF
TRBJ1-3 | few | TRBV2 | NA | TGTGCCAGCAATCGGGACACATACTCTGGAAACACCATATATTTT | CASNRDTYSGNTIYF
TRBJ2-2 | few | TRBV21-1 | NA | TGTGCCAGCAGAACAGGGAACGGGTCCGGGGAGCTGTTTTTT | CASRTGNGSGELFF
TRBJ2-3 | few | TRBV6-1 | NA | TGTGCCAGCAGTGGAAAGGGGTTGGGGGGGGCCGCAGATACGCAGTATTTT | CASSGKGLGGAADTQYF
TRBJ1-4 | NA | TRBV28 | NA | TGTGCCAGCCGCGGGGCGCCGCCACTAAATAATGAAAAACTGTTTTTT | CASRGAPPLNNEKLFF
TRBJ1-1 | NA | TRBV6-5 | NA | TGTGCCGGCAGTCTTCGGGAGGGCCCGAGCACTGAAGCTTTCTTT | CAGSLREGPSTEAFF
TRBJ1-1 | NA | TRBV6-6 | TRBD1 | TGTGCCAGTAGCGGGGGACAGGCTTTGAACACTGAAGCTTTCTTT | CASSGGQALNTEAFF
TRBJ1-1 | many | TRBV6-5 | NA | TGTGCCAGCAGTGGACGGTACACTGAAGCTTTCTTT | CASSGRYTEAFF
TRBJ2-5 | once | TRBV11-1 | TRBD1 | TGTGCCTGCAACCAAGACAGGGGTGGGGAGACCCAGTACTTC | CACNQDRGGETQYF
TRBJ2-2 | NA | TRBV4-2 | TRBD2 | TGTGCCAGCCGGGGGCGGGAGGTAATCGGGGAGCTGTTTTTT | CASRGREVIGELFF
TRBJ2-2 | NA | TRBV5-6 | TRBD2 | TGTGCCAGCAGCCGTAGCGGGATCAACACCGGGGAGCTGTTTTTT | CASSRSGINTGELFF
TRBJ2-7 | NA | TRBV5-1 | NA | TGCGCCAGCAAGACCAACGTGGGGAGCTACGAGCAGTACTTC | CASKTNVGSYEQYF
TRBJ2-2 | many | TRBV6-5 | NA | TGTGCCAGCAGTTACTCGAGGGCGTTCTACACCGGGGAGCTGTTTTTT | CASSYSRAFYTGELFF
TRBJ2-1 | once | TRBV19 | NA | TGTGCCAGTAGTTCGGACTCCGAGCCTTACAATGAGCAGTTCTTC | CASSSDSEPYNEQFF
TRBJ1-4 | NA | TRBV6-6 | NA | TGTTCCAGCAGCCCTCCGACAGGACGGGGAACTAATGAAAAACTGTTTTTT | CSSSPPTGRGTNEKLFF
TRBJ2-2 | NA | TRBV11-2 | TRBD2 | TGTGCCAACAGCTTGGCGGGAGTAAGGCTGTTTTTT | CANSLAGVRLFF
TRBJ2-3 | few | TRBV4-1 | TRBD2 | TGCGCCAGCAGCCGTCCTAGCGGAAGCACAGATACGCAGTATTTT | CASSRPSGSTDTQYF
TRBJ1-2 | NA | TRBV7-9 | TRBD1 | TGTGCCAGCAGCTTCGCCAGGGGGCTCTATGGCTACGCCTTC | CASSFARGLYGYAF
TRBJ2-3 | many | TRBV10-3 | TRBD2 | TGTGCCAGCCTACTAGCGGGATCGAATACGCAGTATTTT | CASLLAGSNTQYF